These T cell receptor beta chains were read from a single sample in a study of CD8 T cells in ankylosing spondylitis. TCRdb processed the 5' RACE reads anew with MiXCR; each CDR3 protein has one entry. The sample yields around 180,000 distinct CDR3 sequences, roughly 13% seen once. Sequencing was done on a sample of blood, either unsorted or a sorted T cell fraction (not recorded which). The receptors derive from a female donor with ankylosing spondylitis or in good health (not recorded which). CDR3s include the opening cysteine and the closing phenylalanine or tryptophan. D genes are given only for firm matches. The size of a clone is reported for some rows only, either as once, few or many, or as a class for expanded clones.

D	V	J	length	size	DNA	CDR3
.	TRBV27	TRBJ2-3	12	many	TGTGCCAGCAGAGATCTATCAGATACGCAGTATTTT	CASRDLSDTQYF
.	TRBV27	TRBJ1-1	14	few	TGTGCCAGCAAAGCCAGGGGCCCGAACACTGAAGCTTTCTTT	CASKARGPNTEAFF
TRBD2	TRBV7-9	TRBJ2-2	15	few	TGTGCCAGCAGCTTCGACGGGGGGGCGTCCGGGGAGCTGTTTTTT	CASSFDGGASGELFF
TRBD2	TRBV7-2	TRBJ2-7	15	many	TGTGCCAGCAGCTTAGGACTAGCGGGAGCGGGGGAGCAGTACTTC	CASSLGLAGAGEQYF
.	TRBV12-3/TRBV12-4	TRBJ1-2	13	.	TGTGCCAGCAGCCTAACATTTAACTATGGCTACACCTTC	CASSLTFNYGYTF
TRBD2	TRBV7-6	TRBJ2-1	15	many	TGTGCCAGCAGCTTCCTCACAGCGGGGGGCAATGAGCAGTTCTTC	CASSFLTAGGNEQFF
.	TRBV20-1	TRBJ2-3	17	many	TGCAGTGCTAGAGTCTTATTTAGGTCCTCTAGCACAGATACGCAGTATTTT	CSARVLFRSSSTDTQYF
TRBD1	TRBV10-3	TRBJ2-7	14	many	TGTGCCATCAGTGCGGGACAGGGGGCCTACGAGCAGTACTTC	CAISAGQGAYEQYF
.	TRBV5-1	TRBJ2-4	15	many	TGCGCCAGCAGCTTATTAGGGCGGGACAAAAACATTCAGTACTTC	CASSLLGRDKNIQYF
.	TRBV27	TRBJ2-7	15	few	TGTGCCAGCATTCCGCCATGGACCCGCTTGGACGAGCAGTACTTC	CASIPPWTRLDEQYF
.	TRBV7-3	TRBJ1-1	16	many	TGTGCCAGCAGCTTACAACCGCTGGGGGGGAACACTGAAGCTTTCTTT	CASSLQPLGGNTEAFF
TRBD1	TRBV5-1	TRBJ1-2	14	few	TGCGCCAGCAGTGGGACAGGGGGAACAAGCGGCTACACCTTC	CASSGTGGTSGYTF
TRBD1	TRBV5-1	TRBJ2-1	15	.	TGCGCCAGCAGCCTATCGGGACAGGACTACAATGAGCAGTTCTTC	CASSLSGQDYNEQFF
.	TRBV2	TRBJ2-1	14	many	TGTGCCAGCGAGTTGGACAGTTCCTACAATGAGCAGTTCTTC	CASELDSSYNEQFF
.	TRBV6-6	TRBJ2-1	13	many	TGTGCCAGCAGTTACTCGACTAGTTTTGAGCAGTTCTTC	CASSYSTSFEQFF
.	TRBV27	TRBJ2-5	16	.	TGTGCCAGCAGTGCGGTATCGGACTACCCCTTGTGGACCCAGTACTTC	CASSAVSDYPLWTQYF
TRBD1	TRBV7-9	TRBJ2-1	15	many	TGTGCCAGCAGCTTAACTCTGGACAGGGCATCTGAGCAGTTCTTC	CASSLTLDRASEQFF
.	TRBV4-3	TRBJ1-4	15	many	TGCGCCAGCAGCCAAGATCCTACAGGCAATGAAAAACTGTTTTTT	CASSQDPTGNEKLFF
.	TRBV6-2/TRBV6-3	TRBJ2-1	17	few	TGTGCCAGCAGTTTCGCCTCACCTACAGGGTACTACAATGAGCAGTTCTTC	CASSFASPTGYYNEQFF
TRBD1	TRBV7-2	TRBJ2-7	16	many	TGTGCCAGCAGCCCGGGTCGGGACAGGGGTACGTACGAGCAGTACTTC	CASSPGRDRGTYEQYF
TRBD1	TRBV6-1	TRBJ1-1	18	.	TGTGCCAGCAGTCTCGGACAGGGGGCAGTTGGACCTTTCACTGAAGCTTTCTTT	CASSLGQGAVGPFTEAFF
.	TRBV28	TRBJ2-7	16	few	TGTGCCAGCAGTTTAATTACCCTAGCATCATCCCACGAGCAGTACTTC	CASSLITLASSHEQYF
.	TRBV29-1	TRBJ2-7	13	.	TGCAGCGCTGGGACCACTAGGAGGGGCGAGCAGTACTTC	CSAGTTRRGEQYF
.	TRBV19	TRBJ2-5	13	many	TGTGCCAGTAGTATCAAGGGCTCCGGGTCCCAGTACTTC	CASSIKGSGSQYF
.	TRBV6-2/TRBV6-3	TRBJ2-2	16	many	TGTGCCAGCAGTTACTCGACCAGGGGTGGGACCGGGGAGCTGTTTTTT	CASSYSTRGGTGELFF
.	TRBV5-1	TRBJ2-1	15	.	TGCGCCAGCAGCCCAGAACAGGGTTCCTGCAATGAGCAGTTCTTC	CASSPEQGSCNEQFF
.	TRBV7-2	TRBJ2-1	16	few	TGTGCCAGCAGCAAACCCCGGGGTGGGGGTTACAATGAGCAGTTCTTC	CASSKPRGGGYNEQFF
.	TRBV12-3/TRBV12-4	TRBJ2-3	17	many	TGTGCCAGCAGTTTAGCTATCACAGACCAATTCACAGATACGCAGTATTTT	CASSLAITDQFTDTQYF
TRBD2	TRBV7-3	TRBJ2-5	14	few	TGTGCCAGCAGCCGTAGCGGGAATCAAGAGACCCAGTACTTC	CASSRSGNQETQYF
.	TRBV2	TRBJ2-2	15	many	TGTGCCAGCAGTGAAAGGCAGCCGAACACCGGGGAGCTGTTTTTT	CASSERQPNTGELFF
.	TRBV7-2	TRBJ2-7	13	.	TGTGCCAGCTGCCACCGTTACCCCTACGAGCAGTACTTC	CASCHRYPYEQYF
.	TRBV2	TRBJ2-5	11	many	TGTGCCACCCGGCAGGGGGAGACCCAGTACTTC	CATRQGETQYF
.	TRBV10-3	TRBJ1-1	13	many	TGTGCCATCAGTGACGGACGGAACACTGAAGCTTTCTTT	CAISDGRNTEAFF
.	TRBV24-1	TRBJ2-2	16	many	TGTGCCACCAGTGCCCCTGTAGGGGTAGGGACCGGGGAGCTGTTTTTT	CATSAPVGVGTGELFF
TRBD2	TRBV5-1	TRBJ2-1	14	many	TGCGCCAGCAGCACCCAGACTAGCAGCAATGAGCAGTTCTTC	CASSTQTSSNEQFF
.	TRBV7-6	TRBJ2-7	15	.	TGTGCCAGCAGCTCTGGGAGGCTGGGGGGCTACGAGCAGTACTTC	CASSSGRLGGYEQYF
TRBD2	TRBV9	TRBJ2-2	15	many	TGTGCCAGCAGCGCTAGCGGGAGTGCCACCGGGGAGCTGTTTTTT	CASSASGSATGELFF
.	TRBV12-3/TRBV12-4	TRBJ1-5	15	many	TGTGCCAGCAGCCCTACCGGGGGTAGCGGTCAGCCCCAGCATTTT	CASSPTGGSGQPQHF
.	TRBV7-6	TRBJ2-1	15	.	TGTGCCAGCAGCTTAGGTAGCGGAGGACACAATGAGCAGTTCTTC	CASSLGSGGHNEQFF
TRBD1	TRBV7-2	TRBJ1-1	17	.	TGTGCCAGCAGCTCCCGAACATTGGACAGGCGGCAGGATGAAGCTTTCTTT	CASSSRTLDRRQDEAFF
TRBD2	TRBV15	TRBJ2-3	16	.	TGTGCCACCAGCAGAGATGCAGCTAGCGGAGGGGATACGCAGTATTTT	CATSRDAASGGDTQYF
TRBD2	TRBV20-1	TRBJ2-1	19	.	TGCAGTGCTAGTGGAGGTAGCCTAGCGGGAGTGATGACCTACAATGAGCAGTTCTTC	CSASGGSLAGVMTYNEQFF
TRBD2	TRBV20-1	TRBJ2-5	12	many	TGCAGTGCTGGGGACTACCCAGAGACCCAGTACTTC	CSAGDYPETQYF
.	TRBV5-5	TRBJ1-1	14	many	TGTGCCAGCAGCTGGGCATCCATGAACACTGAAGCTTTCTTT	CASSWASMNTEAFF
.	TRBV7-8	TRBJ2-1	13	many	TGTGCCAGCACCGAACTAGAATACAATGAGCAGTTCTTC	CASTELEYNEQFF
TRBD1	TRBV7-2	TRBJ2-5	14	.	TGTGCCAGCAGCTTAGGGGGACAGAAAGAGACCCAGTACTTC	CASSLGGQKETQYF
.	TRBV5-1	TRBJ2-3	15	many	TGCGCCAGCAGCTTGGCTGGACAATCCACAGATACGCAGTATTTT	CASSLAGQSTDTQYF
.	TRBV7-2	TRBJ2-1	15	many	TGTGCCAGCAGCTTAGCGGGAGCAGGGTTGAATGAGCAGTTCTTC	CASSLAGAGLNEQFF
TRBD1	TRBV20-1	TRBJ1-2	15	many	TGCAGTGCTAGAGAAGCGGACAGGGGGCAGGCGGGCTACACCTTC	CSAREADRGQAGYTF
TRBD2	TRBV12-3/TRBV12-4	TRBJ2-2	16	.	TGTGCCAGCAGTCCTGGTGCGGGAGGGCGGCACGGGGAGCTGTTTTTT	CASSPGAGGRHGELFF
.	TRBV4-3	TRBJ2-5	15	few	TGCGCCAGCAGCCAAGATCAAGGAGCCCAAGAGACCCAGTACTTC	CASSQDQGAQETQYF
TRBD2	TRBV12-3/TRBV12-4	TRBJ2-7	16	many	TGTGCCAGCAGTTTAGTTGTGACTAGCGCCAGCTACGAGCAGTACTTC	CASSLVVTSASYEQYF
.	TRBV15	TRBJ2-7	12	few	TGTGCCACCAGCAGAGATCGGGGCGGGGAGTACTTC	CATSRDRGGEYF
.	TRBV6-1	TRBJ1-1	14	many	TGTGCCAGCAGAAGCGTCTCGGGGAACACTGAAGCTTTCTTT	CASRSVSGNTEAFF